Detailed here is one T cell receptor (beta chain). Random-hexamer reverse transcription was applied to about 0.5 to 1 ug RNA. A multiplex approach, immunoSEQ multiplex PCR, amplified TCR beta CDR3 across 54 Vbeta and 13 Jbeta. Each CDR3 protein gets one entry after TCRdb re-called the immunoSEQ multiplex PCR reads with MiXCR. The sample includes 95,000 to 150,000 distinct CDR3 sequences, more than 90% of them seen just once. The data originate from a study of CD8 T cells in Susac syndrome. Study background: The sequenced Susac syndrome patients comprised roughly 6 with active disease and about eight in remission.

Germline trimming cut 1 base from V and 6 bases from J; bases unmatched to any gene: 5. Germline-derived CDR1 and CDR2 are PRHDT and FYEKMQ (reference sequence). This CDR3 has 14 residues. The chain has TRBV13 and TRBJ1-1; 7 nucleotides agree with TRBD1. Sequenced sample: CD8+ T cells from PBMCs. The clonotype was recovered from a human donor with Susac syndrome. CDR3 residues: CASSLEGAGAEAFF. DNA of the CDR3: TGTGCCAGCAGCTTAGAGGGGGCTGGGGCTGAAGCTTTCTTT.